This T cell receptor beta chain was recovered during a study of blood T cell repertoires in COVID-19. Study in general: Researchers got acute and convalescent COVID-19 samples from the United States, Italy and Spain.

This CDR3 comprises 16 residues. The J segment lost 0 bases and the V segment lost 5 bases, leaving 7 bases of the junction unmatched. Looked up from germline, CDR1 is MNHEY and CDR2 is SMNVEV (reference sequence). In the authors' workflow: From reference gene primer amplification, estimates of nucleated cell counts were derived. Profiling relied on immunoSEQ multiplex PCR, and the TCRdb table lists in-frame clones only, not all of them. Clone size and V and J calls were adopted from that table, with D and trimming inferred from the DNA. The table records 150,000 to 200,000 clones, roughly 88% of them present only once.

The TCR sequence derives from a man in his 60s with acute or convalescent COVID-19. The sample was peripheral blood. The chain recombines TRBV27 with TRBJ2-4; 7 bases map to TRBD2. In DNA, the CDR3 is TGTGCCAGCAGTCCATGGGGGGGGTTAGCCAAAAACATTCAGTACTTC. Its protein product is CASSPWGGLAKNIQYF.